This TCR beta chain was identified during a study of cytomegalovirus exposure and HLA in healthy donors. The germline V gene encodes CDR1 SGHRS and CDR2 YFSETQ. The CDR3 is 13 amino acids. Trimming removed 4 bases at V and 2 bases at J, with 10 bases between. A multiplex PCR was run with 60 Vbeta primers and 13 Jbeta primers. Assay: immunoSEQ multiplex PCR; the TCRdb copy retains only in-frame clones and omits some. The sample lists some 150,000 clones, roughly 73% occurring once. The receptor's source is a female donor in good health and CMV-seronegative. V is TRBV5-1 and J is TRBJ2-7, with a possible D match to TRBD1 (6 bases). Sequences were obtained from PBMCs. CDR3 sequence: CASSTGQPYEQYF. The CDR3 nucleotides are TGCGCCAGCAGCACAGGACAGCCCTACGAGCAGTACTTC.